The 19 T cell receptor beta chains presented below share a single source sample, sequenced in a study of blood T cell repertoires in COVID-19. Assay: immunoSEQ multiplex PCR; the TCRdb copy retains only in-frame clones and omits some. The data show more than 65,000 clones, 82% seen once. Sequencing input: peripheral blood. These receptors were taken from a human donor in a cohort sampled during active COVID-19.

In its sample, this clone was seen a few times. The chain joins TRBV7-6 to TRBJ2-7; 9 bases are shared with TRBD2. Unmatched junction bases numbered 8, after V lost 4 bases and J lost 1 base. Germline CDR1 and CDR2: SGHVS and FNYEAQ. CDR3 length: 16 residues. The CDR3 nucleotides read TGTGCCAGCAGCTCGGGCGGGGGGGCGTCGTCCTACGAGCAGTACTTC. Protein: CASSSGGGASSYEQYF. Together with reference TRBV7-6 and TRBJ2-7, the CDR3 gives the full variable domain: GAGVSQSPRYKVTKRGQDVALRCDPISGHVSLYWYRQALGQGPEFLTYFNYEAQQDKSGLPNDRFSAERPEGSISTLTIQRTEQRDSAMYRCASSSGGGASSYEQYFGPGTRLTVT.

The chain is built from TRBV7-2 and TRBJ2-1; 9 bases align to TRBD2. The CDR3 sequence is 14 residues long. Trimming at V came to 3 bases and at J to 10 bases, leaving 7 bases not matched to a gene. The germline gives CDR1 SGHTA, CDR2 FQGNSA. CDR3 bases: TGTGCCAGCAGCTTTCCGACTAGCGGCAGAGAGCAGTTCTTC. Encoded protein: CASSFPTSGREQFF.

The chain links TRBV6-5 to TRBJ2-7; 10 positions match TRBD1. The germline V gene has CDR1 MNHEY and CDR2 SVGAGI. With 7 bases clipped from V and 4 bases from J, the junction kept 7 bases outside the gene matches. This CDR3 spans 14 amino acids. The CDR3, as DNA: TGTGCCAGCAAGGTGGACAGGGGGTCTTACGAGCAGTACTTC. Its protein product is CASKVDRGSYEQYF.

The chain has TRBV12-3 or TRBV12-4 and TRBJ2-7, with 7 bases identical to TRBD2. V gave up 7 bases and J gave up 6 bases; unmatched junction bases: 3. This CDR3 contains 11 residues. The CDR3 loop is CASKGGVEQYF. CDR3 nucleotide sequence: TGTGCCAGCAAGGGAGGGGTCGAGCAGTACTTC.

The gene calls are TRBV5-1 and TRBJ2-7; D uncertain. The ends were cut back, 4 bases at V and 2 bases at J, with 10 bases in the middle. Germline CDR1 reads SGHRS; CDR2 reads YFSETQ. The CDR3 extends over 13 amino acids. The CDR3 spells CASSQDNTYEQYF. DNA for the CDR3: TGCGCCAGCAGCCAAGACAATACCTACGAGCAGTACTTC.

The J gene is TRBJ2-7, the V gene TRBV7-2; D may be TRBD1 (6 bases). Per germline, CDR1 SGHTA and CDR2 FQGNSA. V dropped 5 bases and J dropped 5 bases, with 16 bases sitting between them. The CDR3 covers 14 residues. The CDR3 here is CASSIRGPTDEQYF. CDR3 coding DNA: TGTGCCAGCAGCATCAGGGGCCCTACGGACGAGCAGTACTTC.

This rearrangement joins TRBV6-5 to TRBJ1-2; 9 bases are a match to TRBD1. Losses at the gene ends were 8 bases for V and 2 bases for J; bases not matched to a gene: 3. Looked up from germline, CDR1 is MNHEY and CDR2 is SVGAGI. The CDR3 covers 13 residues. The CDR3 coding sequence is TGTGCCAGCCACAGGGGGCAGAACTATGGCTACACCTTC. As protein: CASHRGQNYGYTF.

The chain combines TRBV6-5 with TRBJ2-5, with TRBD2 matching 8 bases. This CDR3 comprises 16 residues. The ends lost 3 bases at V and 1 base at J; junction bases unmatched: 7. CDR1 is MNHEY, CDR2 SVGAGI, per germline. The DNA for the CDR3 is TGTGCCAGCAGTTATGTGAGCCGGGGGGGCCAAGAGACCCAGTACTTC. Amino acids: CASSYVSRGGQETQYF.

The genes are TRBV2 and TRBJ1-2, with 12 positions matching TRBD1. Germline trimming cut 1 base from V and 6 bases from J; bases unmatched to any gene: 6. CDR3 length: 16 amino acids. Germline assignment: CDR1 SNHLY and CDR2 FYNNEI. The CDR3 nucleotides are TGTGCCAGCAGTGAAGTGGGGGACAGGGGGCCTGATGGCTACACCTTC. Its protein is CASSEVGDRGPDGYTF.

This sequence joins TRBV6-6 and TRBJ2-7; a weak D match, TRBD2 (6 bases). V was shortened by 6 bases and J by 6 bases, with 12 bases between the two germline ends. Germline assignment: CDR1 MNHNY and CDR2 SVGAGI (reference sequence). The CDR3 loop spans 12 amino acids. The CDR3 coding sequence is TGTGCCAGCAGCACTAGCAGACTCGAGCAGTACTTC. It encodes CASSTSRLEQYF.

This clone was seen only once. The rearrangement joins TRBV3-1 (or the pseudogene TRBV3-2) to TRBJ2-7, with 13 positions matching TRBD2. V trimming: 6 bases; J trimming: 1 base; junction bases outside the gene matches: 3. In germline, CDR1 is LGHDT, CDR2 YNNKEL (reference sequence). The CDR3 is 15 amino acids. Written as DNA, the CDR3 is TGTGCCAGCAGGCAACTAGCGGGGGGGTCCTACGAGCAGTACTTC. Its translation is CASRQLAGGSYEQYF.

The V gene is TRBV7-2, the J gene TRBJ1-1; D is unclear. CDR3 length equals 13 residues. V dropped 2 bases and J dropped 1 base, with 5 bases sitting between them. Germline CDR1 reads SGHTA; CDR2 reads FQGNSA. In DNA form, the CDR3 reads TGTGCCAGCAGCTTATACTCGAACACTGAAGCTTTCTTT. Translated: CASSLYSNTEAFF.

The chain employs TRBV7-9 and TRBJ2-5; 8 nucleotides match TRBD1. The V and J ends lost 5 bases and 9 bases, in that order; junction bases with no gene match: 11. Germline assignment: CDR1 SEHNR and CDR2 FQNEAQ (reference sequence). The CDR3 consists of 14 residues. The DNA of the CDR3 is TGTGCCAGCAGCGTGGGACAGGAGCCTCTGGCCCAGTACTTC. Translation gives CASSVGQEPLAQYF. Together with reference TRBV7-9 and TRBJ2-5, the CDR3 gives the full variable domain: DTGVSQNPRHKITKRGQNVTFRCDPISEHNRLYWYRQTLGQGPEFLTYFQNEAQLEKSRLLSDRFSAERPKGSFSTLEIQRTEQGDSAMYLCASSVGQEPLAQYFGPGTRLLVL.

The chain couples TRBV25-1 to TRBJ2-7, with D possibly TRBD1 on 6 matching bases. Trimming removed 2 bases from V and 5 bases from J, with 13 bases in between. The CDR3 totals 14 residues. In germline, CDR1 is MGHDK, CDR2 SYGVNS. The CDR3 DNA is TGTGCCAGCAGTGAAGTTGGCAGGGGAAACGAGCAGTACTTC. Its protein is CASSEVGRGNEQYF.

This clone was seen only a few times. In nucleotides, the CDR3 is TGTGCCAGGTCGGACAGGGAGGGCTCACCCCTCCACTTT. Its translation: CARSDREGSPLHF. This chain uses TRBV2 with TRBJ1-6; 8 bases align to TRBD1. Trimming took 9 bases from V and 10 from J; bases not matched to a gene: 8. Germline loops: CDR1 SNHLY, CDR2 FYNNEI. CDR3 length equals 13 residues. The complete variable domain, with remaining parts taken from reference TRBV2 and TRBJ1-6, reads EPEVTQTPSHQVTQMGQEVILRCVPISNHLYFYWYRQILGQKVEFLVSFYNNEISEKSEIFDDQFSVERPDGSNFTLKIRSTKLEDSAMYFCARSDREGSPLHFGNGTRLTVT.

This clone has only one observation. The rearrangement joins TRBV5-4 to TRBJ2-5; 7 nucleotides agree with TRBD2. V gave up 0 bases and J gave up 1 base; unmatched junction bases: 3. The CDR3 is 15 amino acids. Germline V gene sequence: CDR1 SGHNT, CDR2 YYREEE (reference sequence). The DNA of the CDR3 is TGTGCCAGCAGCTTGGCAACGGGGGGCCAAGAGACCCAGTACTTC. Its protein product is CASSLATGGQETQYF. Full variable domain (outside the CDR3, taken from reference TRBV5-4 and TRBJ2-5): ETGVTQSPTHLIKTRGQQVTLRCSSQSGHNTVSWYQQALGQGPQFIFQYYREEENGRGNFPPRFSGLQFPNYSSELNVNALELDDSALYLCASSLATGGQETQYFGPGTRLLVL.

This sequence joins TRBV7-3 and TRBJ1-2, with a weak D call TRBD1 (6 bases). The CDR3 consists of 13 residues. Germline V lookup: CDR1 SGHTA, CDR2 FQGTGA. Trimming removed 1 base at V and 6 bases at J, with 9 bases between. CDR3 sequence (DNA): TGTGCCAGCAGCTTAAGAAGACAGGATGGCTACACCTTC. Translated: CASSLRRQDGYTF.

The DNA of the CDR3 is TGTGCCAGCAGCCACGACAGGGGAAGCCCTTATAGCAATCAGCCCCAGCATTTT. The encoded protein is CASSHDRGSPYSNQPQHF. The rearrangement uses TRBV7-6 and TRBJ1-5; 8 positions match TRBD1. Germline-derived CDR1 and CDR2 are SGHVS and FNYEAQ. This CDR3 has 18 residues. With 5 bases clipped from V and 0 bases from J, the junction kept 12 bases outside the gene matches.

The CDR3 loop reads CATMNEGKGSSYNEQFF. The CDR3 coding sequence is TGTGCCACCATGAATGAGGGAAAAGGAAGCTCCTACAATGAGCAGTTCTTC. The chain joins TRBV10-3 to TRBJ2-1; D is possibly TRBD2 (5 bases). The CDR3 length is 17 residues. Trimming took 10 bases from V and 0 from J, leaving 22 bases between them. Germline loops: CDR1 ENHRY, CDR2 SYGVKD.